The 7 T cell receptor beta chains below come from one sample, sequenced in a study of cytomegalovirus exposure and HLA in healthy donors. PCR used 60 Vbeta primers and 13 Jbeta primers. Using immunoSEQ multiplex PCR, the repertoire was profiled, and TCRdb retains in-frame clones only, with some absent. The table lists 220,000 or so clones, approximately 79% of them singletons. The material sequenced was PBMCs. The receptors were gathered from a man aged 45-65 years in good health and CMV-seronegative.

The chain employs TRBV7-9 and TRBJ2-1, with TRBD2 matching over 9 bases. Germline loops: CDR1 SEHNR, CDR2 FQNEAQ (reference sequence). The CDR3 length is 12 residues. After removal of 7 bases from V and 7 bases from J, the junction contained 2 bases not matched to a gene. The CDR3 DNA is TGTGCCAGCACCACTAGCGGGAATGAGCAGTTCTTC. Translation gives CASTTSGNEQFF.

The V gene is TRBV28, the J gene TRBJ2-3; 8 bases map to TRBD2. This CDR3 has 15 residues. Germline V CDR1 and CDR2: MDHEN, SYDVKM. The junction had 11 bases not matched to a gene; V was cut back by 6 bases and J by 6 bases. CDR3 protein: CASRSRTSSTDTQYF. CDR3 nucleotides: TGTGCCAGCAGATCCCGGACTAGCTCCACGGATACGCAGTATTTT.

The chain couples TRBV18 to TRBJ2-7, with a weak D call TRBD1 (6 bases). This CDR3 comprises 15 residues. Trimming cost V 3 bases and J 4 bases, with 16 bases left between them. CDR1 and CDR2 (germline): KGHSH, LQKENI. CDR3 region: CASSPFRTAPYEQYF. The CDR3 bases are TGTGCCAGCTCACCCTTCAGGACAGCACCATACGAGCAGTACTTC. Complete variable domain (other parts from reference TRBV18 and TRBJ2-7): NAGVMQNPRHLVRRRGQEARLRCSPMKGHSHVYWYRQLPEEGLKFMVYLQKENIIDESGMPKERFSAEFPKEGPSILRIQQVVRGDSAAYFCASSPFRTAPYEQYFGPGTRLTVT.

The DNA for the CDR3 is TGCGCCAGCAAGTCAGAGGTCGGTACCACTGAAGCTTTCTTT. Translation: CASKSEVGTTEAFF. V gene TRBV5-1 combines with J gene TRBJ1-1; no reliable D call. The CDR3 has 14 amino acids. Germline loops: CDR1 SGHRS, CDR2 YFSETQ. V was cut by 6 bases and J by 4 bases, with 16 bases left in between.

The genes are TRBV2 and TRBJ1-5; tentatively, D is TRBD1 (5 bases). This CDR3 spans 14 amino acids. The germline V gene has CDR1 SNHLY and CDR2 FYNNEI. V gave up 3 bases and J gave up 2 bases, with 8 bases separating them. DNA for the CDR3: TGTGCCAGCAGTGATTGGGGGGGCAATCAGCCCCAGCATTTT. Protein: CASSDWGGNQPQHF.

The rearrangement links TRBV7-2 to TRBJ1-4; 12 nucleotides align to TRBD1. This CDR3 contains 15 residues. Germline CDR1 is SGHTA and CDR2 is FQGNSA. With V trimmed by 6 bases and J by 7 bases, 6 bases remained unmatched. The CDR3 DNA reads TGTGCCAGCAGAAAGGGACAGGGGGCTGGTGAAAAACTGTTTTTT. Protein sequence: CASRKGQGAGEKLFF.

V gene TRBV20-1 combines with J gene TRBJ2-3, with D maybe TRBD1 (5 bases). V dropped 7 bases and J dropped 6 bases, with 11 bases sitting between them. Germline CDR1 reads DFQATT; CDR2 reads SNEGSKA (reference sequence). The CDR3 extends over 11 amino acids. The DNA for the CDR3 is TGCAGTGGAACGAAGGGGGATACGCAGTATTTT. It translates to CSGTKGDTQYF.